A single sample gave rise to the 12 T cell receptor beta chains below, sequenced in a study of CD8 T cells in ankylosing spondylitis. Study findings and constraints: A TCR beta motif made of roughly eight highly homologous variants seemed typical of ankylosing spondylitis blood.

These receptors are not linked to any known antigen. Using its own MiXCR run on the 5' RACE reads, TCRdb lists one record per CDR3 protein. There are around 140,000 distinct CDR3 sequences in the sample; under 20% occur only once, and 30% to 35% lies in the top ten. The sequencing input was blood, either unsorted or a sorted T cell fraction (not recorded which). The receptors were sampled from a male donor with ankylosing spondylitis.

This clonotype was counted only a few times. The chain links TRBV12-3 or TRBV12-4 to TRBJ2-7, with D perhaps matching TRBD1 (6 bases). The V and J ends lost 2 bases and 0 bases respectively, with 8 bases between them. The CDR3 contains 14 residues. As DNA, the CDR3 is TGTGCCAGCAGTTTACAGGGGAACTCCTACGAGCAGTACTTC. Encoded protein: CASSLQGNSYEQYF.

This clonotype was found a few times. This chain connects TRBV29-1 to TRBJ2-7; D tentatively reads TRBD1 or TRBD2 (6 bases each). CDR1 SQVTM and CDR2 ANQGSEA come from the germline V gene. The CDR3 is 13 amino acids. V lost 7 bases, J lost 3 bases, and 16 bases lay in between. CDR3 sequence (DNA): TGCAGCGCAAACCAAGGGGGGAGCTACGAGCAGTACTTC. The encoded protein is CSANQGGSYEQYF.

This clonotype was seen a few times. The chain carries TRBV10-3 and TRBJ2-7; 9 bases agree with TRBD1. The CDR3 runs 14 residues. Trimming removed 5 bases from V and 5 bases from J; junction bases left unmatched: 7. In germline, CDR1 is ENHRY, CDR2 SYGVKD. The CDR3 sequence is CAISTGTGWDEQYF. The CDR3 region has the DNA TGTGCCATCAGTACCGGGACAGGGTGGGACGAGCAGTACTTC.

The chain links TRBV6-2 or TRBV6-3 to TRBJ2-5; D could derive from TRBD1 or TRBD2 (5 bases each). Germline CDR1 and CDR2: MNHEY and SVGEGT. Between the trimmed V and J ends, which lost 5 bases and 0 bases, there was a span of 13 bases. This CDR3 is built from 15 residues. CDR3 in amino acids: CASSGPREYQETQYF. The CDR3 DNA sequence: TGTGCCAGCAGTGGCCCCAGGGAGTACCAAGAGACCCAGTACTTC.

This clonotype was observed once. V gene TRBV29-1 combines with J gene TRBJ2-1, with 7 bases fitting TRBD2. V lost 5 bases to trimming and J lost 1 base; unmatched junction nucleotides: 2. The CDR3 extends over 13 amino acids. Germline V gene data show CDR1 as SQVTM and CDR2 as ANQGSEA. Here the CDR3 DNA reads TGCAGCGTTAATAGCGGGTCCTACAATGAGCAGTTCTTC. It specifies CSVNSGSYNEQFF.

The chain has TRBV4-1 and TRBJ1-5, with no clear D. CDR3 length equals 14 residues. V was clipped by 2 bases and J by 4 bases, with 9 bases between them. Per germline, CDR1 MGHRA and CDR2 YSYEKL. CDR3 protein: CASSQYAGNQPQHF. The CDR3 region has the DNA TGCGCCAGCAGCCAATATGCAGGAAATCAGCCCCAGCATTTT.

This clonotype turned up a few times. The chain is built from TRBV4-3 and TRBJ1-6, with D hard to call. The CDR3 spans 17 residues. Germline V gene data show CDR1 as LGHNA and CDR2 as YSLEER. V was cut by 0 bases and J by 9 bases, with 18 bases left in between. Here the CDR3 DNA reads TGCGCCAGCAGCCAAGATCACCCAGGAGGCAGGCGTTCACCCCTCCACTTT. Protein product: CASSQDHPGGRRSPLHF.

The chain links TRBV24-1 to TRBJ2-1; TRBD2 agrees at 7 bases. There are 17 residues in the CDR3. V was pared by 3 bases and J by 10 bases, with 17 bases of the junction left unmatched. The germline gives CDR1 KGHDR, CDR2 SFDVKD. The CDR3 DNA follows: TGTGCCACCAGTGATCCGGCGGCGGCGGGAGTGGTAGGGGAGCAGTTCTTC. Protein product: CATSDPAAAGVVGEQFF.

This clonotype was recorded a few times. The V and J genes are TRBV12-3 or TRBV12-4 and TRBJ1-1; 7 bases align to TRBD1. The CDR3 runs 12 residues. J lost 7 bases, V lost 8 bases, and 7 bases had no gene match. CDR3 sequence: CASGSGTVEAFF. In DNA form, the CDR3 reads TGTGCCAGCGGTTCCGGGACAGTTGAAGCTTTCTTT.

This clonotype was picked up a small number of times. The V and J genes are TRBV13 and TRBJ2-5; TRBD1 might be the D (5 bases). Germline CDR1 and CDR2: PRHDT and FYEKMQ (reference sequence). The CDR3 sequence is 17 residues long. V lost 1 base and J lost 5, with 20 bases in between. The CDR3 sequence is CASSLVGQDQGQETQYF. The CDR3 DNA reads TGTGCCAGCAGCTTAGTGGGGCAGGACCAAGGGCAGGAGACCCAGTACTTC. Full variable domain (rest looked up from reference TRBV13 and TRBJ2-5): AAGVIQSPRHLIKEKRETATLKCYPIPRHDTVYWYQQGPGQDPQFLISFYEKMQSDKGSIPDRFSAQQFSDYHSELNMSSLELGDSALYFCASSLVGQDQGQETQYFGPGTRLLVL.

This chain uses TRBV10-3 with TRBJ2-5; 8 bases line up with TRBD1. Trimming at V came to 6 bases and at J to 5 bases, leaving 11 bases not matched to a gene. Germline CDR1 reads ENHRY; CDR2 reads SYGVKD. The CDR3 extends over 15 amino acids. The CDR3 DNA sequence: TGTGCCATCAGGAGGGGAGGACAGGGCCATGAGACCCAGTACTTC. Translation gives CAIRRGGQGHETQYF.

The chain employs TRBV20-1 and TRBJ2-5; D is uncertain. From germline, CDR1 is DFQATT and CDR2 SNEGSKA (reference sequence). The CDR3 runs to 17 residues. The V gene lost 0 bases and the J gene lost 5 bases, with 22 bases spanning the gap. The CDR3 loop is CSARDPVVKALGETQYF. The CDR3 DNA reads as TGCAGTGCTAGAGATCCTGTGGTTAAGGCCTTGGGGGAGACCCAGTACTTC.